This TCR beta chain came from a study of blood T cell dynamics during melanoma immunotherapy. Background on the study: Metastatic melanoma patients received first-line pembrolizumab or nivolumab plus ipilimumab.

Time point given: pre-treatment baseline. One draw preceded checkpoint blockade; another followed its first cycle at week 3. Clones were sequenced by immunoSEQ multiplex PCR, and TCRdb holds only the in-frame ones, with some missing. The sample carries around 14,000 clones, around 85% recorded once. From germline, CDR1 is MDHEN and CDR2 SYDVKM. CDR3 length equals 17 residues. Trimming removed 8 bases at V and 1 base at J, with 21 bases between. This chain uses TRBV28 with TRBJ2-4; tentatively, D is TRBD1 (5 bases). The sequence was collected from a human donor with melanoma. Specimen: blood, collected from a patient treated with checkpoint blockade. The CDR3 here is CASRATARWTAKNIQYF. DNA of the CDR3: TGTGCCAGCCGCGCGACAGCACGATGGACGGCCAAAAACATTCAGTACTTC.